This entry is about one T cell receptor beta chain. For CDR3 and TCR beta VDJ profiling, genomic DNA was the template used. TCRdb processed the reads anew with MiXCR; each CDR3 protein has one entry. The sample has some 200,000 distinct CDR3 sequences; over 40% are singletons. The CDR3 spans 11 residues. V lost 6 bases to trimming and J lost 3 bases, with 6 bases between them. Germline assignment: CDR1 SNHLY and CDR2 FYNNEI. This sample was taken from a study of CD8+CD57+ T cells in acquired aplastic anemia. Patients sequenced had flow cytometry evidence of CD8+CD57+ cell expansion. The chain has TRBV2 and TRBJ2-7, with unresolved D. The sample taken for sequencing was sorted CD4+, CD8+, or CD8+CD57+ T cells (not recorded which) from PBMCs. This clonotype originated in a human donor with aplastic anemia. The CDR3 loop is CASRNNYEQYF. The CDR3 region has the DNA TGTGCCAGCAGGAACAACTACGAGCAGTACTTC. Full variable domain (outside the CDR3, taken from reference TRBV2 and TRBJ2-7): EPEVTQTPSHQVTQMGQEVILRCVPISNHLYFYWYRQILGQKVEFLVSFYNNEISEKSEIFDDQFSVERPDGSNFTLKIRSTKLEDSAMYFCASRNNYEQYFGPGTRLTVT.